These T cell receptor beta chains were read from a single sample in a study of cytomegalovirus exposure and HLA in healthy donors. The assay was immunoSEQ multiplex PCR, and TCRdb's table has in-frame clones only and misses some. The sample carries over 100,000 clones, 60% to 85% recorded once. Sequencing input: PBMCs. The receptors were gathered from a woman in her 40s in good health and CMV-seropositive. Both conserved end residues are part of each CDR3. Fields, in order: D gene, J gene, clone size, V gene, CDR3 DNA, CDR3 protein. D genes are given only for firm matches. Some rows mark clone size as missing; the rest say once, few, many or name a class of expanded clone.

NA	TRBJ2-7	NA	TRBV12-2	TGTGCAAGTCGCTTAGCCCCCTCGCGGGGGTACTACGAGCAGTACTTC	CASRLAPSRGYYEQYF
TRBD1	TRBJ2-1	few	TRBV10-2	TGCGCCAGCAGTGAACAGGGGGGAGCTAATGAGCAGTTCTTC	CASSEQGGANEQFF
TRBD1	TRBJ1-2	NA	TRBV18	TGTGCCAGCTCACCTCTCTCCGGGACAGGGGGCGGCTACACCTTC	CASSPLSGTGGGYTF
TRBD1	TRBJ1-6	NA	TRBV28	TGTGCCAGCAGACCTTCTGGGACAGGGGGAAACTATTCACCCCTCCACTTT	CASRPSGTGGNYSPLHF
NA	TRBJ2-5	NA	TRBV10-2	TGCGCCAGCAGTGAGGGGGGAGGGACCCAGTACTTC	CASSEGGGTQYF
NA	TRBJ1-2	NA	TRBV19	TGTGCCAGTAGTATTTTTACAGGCAACTATGGCTACACCTTC	CASSIFTGNYGYTF
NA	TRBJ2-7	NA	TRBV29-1	TGCAGCGTTGAAGGGCTTTTCCACGAGCAGTACTTC	CSVEGLFHEQYF
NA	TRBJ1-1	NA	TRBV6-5	TGTGCCAGCAGTTACAATTCCAGGGATGGGAACACTGAAGCTTTCTTT	CASSYNSRDGNTEAFF
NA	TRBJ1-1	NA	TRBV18	TGTGCCAGCTTTTACGGGACACCGAACACTGAAGCTTTCTTT	CASFYGTPNTEAFF
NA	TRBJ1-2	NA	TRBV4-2	TGTGCCAGCAGCCAAGTCATCAGGGCAGCCAACTATGGCTACACCTTC	CASSQVIRAANYGYTF
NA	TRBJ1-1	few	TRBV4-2	TGTGCCAGCAGCCAACACAGCTTCAACACTGAAGCTTTCTTT	CASSQHSFNTEAFF
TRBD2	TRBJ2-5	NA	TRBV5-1	TGCGCCAGCAGCTTGAGCGGGGGGGCCGGAGAGACCCAGTACTTC	CASSLSGGAGETQYF
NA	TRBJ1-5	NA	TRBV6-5	TGTGCCAGCAGAAGGGACACCAATCAGCCCCAGCATTTT	CASRRDTNQPQHF
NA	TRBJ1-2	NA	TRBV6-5	TGTGCCAGCAGTGGGGGCAGGGGTAGCTACACCTTC	CASSGGRGSYTF
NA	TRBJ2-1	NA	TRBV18	TGTGCCAGCTCACCTCAAAAGGGGCTTTACAATGAGCAGTTCTTC	CASSPQKGLYNEQFF
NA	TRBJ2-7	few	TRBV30	TGTGCCTGGACCCGGGACAAGGGCGAGCAGTACTTC	CAWTRDKGEQYF
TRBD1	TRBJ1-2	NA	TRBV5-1	TGCGCCAGCAGCTCCAGGGAAACAGGGGACTCCTACACCTTC	CASSSRETGDSYTF
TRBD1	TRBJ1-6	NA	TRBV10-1	TGCGCCAGCAGTGAGTACACCGGGACAGGGGCATCACCCCTCCACTTT	CASSEYTGTGASPLHF
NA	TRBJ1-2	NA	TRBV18	TGTGCCAGCTCACCAGCTCGGGGGATCTTCTATGGCTACACCTTC	CASSPARGIFYGYTF
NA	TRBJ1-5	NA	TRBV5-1	TGCGCCAGCAGCTTGAGCGGACAGAGCAATCAGCCCCAGCATTTT	CASSLSGQSNQPQHF
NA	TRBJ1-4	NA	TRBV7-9	TGTTCCAGCAGCTTAGCGGAGGGCTTAAGGGAAAAACTGTTTTTT	CSSSLAEGLREKLFF
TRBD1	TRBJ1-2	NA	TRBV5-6	TGTGCCAGCAGCTACCCACAGGGGGCTAACTATGGCTACACCTTC	CASSYPQGANYGYTF